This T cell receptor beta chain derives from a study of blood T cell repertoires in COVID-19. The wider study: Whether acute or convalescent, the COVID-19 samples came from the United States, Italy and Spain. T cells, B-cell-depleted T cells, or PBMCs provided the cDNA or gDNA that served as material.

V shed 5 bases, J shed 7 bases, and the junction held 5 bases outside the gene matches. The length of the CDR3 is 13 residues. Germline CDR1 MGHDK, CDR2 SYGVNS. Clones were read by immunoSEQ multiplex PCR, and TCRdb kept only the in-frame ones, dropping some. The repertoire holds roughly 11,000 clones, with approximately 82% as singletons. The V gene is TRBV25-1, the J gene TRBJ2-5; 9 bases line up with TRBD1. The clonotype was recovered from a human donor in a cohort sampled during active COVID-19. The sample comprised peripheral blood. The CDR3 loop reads CASSTGGSRTQYF. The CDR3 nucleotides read TGTGCCAGCAGTACAGGGGGCTCTAGGACCCAGTACTTC. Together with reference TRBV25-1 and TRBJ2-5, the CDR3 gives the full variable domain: EADIYQTPRYLVIGTGKKITLECSQTMGHDKMYWYQQDPGMELHLIHYSYGVNSTEKGDLSSESTVSRIRTEHFPLTLESARPSHTSQYLCASSTGGSRTQYFGPGTRLLVL.